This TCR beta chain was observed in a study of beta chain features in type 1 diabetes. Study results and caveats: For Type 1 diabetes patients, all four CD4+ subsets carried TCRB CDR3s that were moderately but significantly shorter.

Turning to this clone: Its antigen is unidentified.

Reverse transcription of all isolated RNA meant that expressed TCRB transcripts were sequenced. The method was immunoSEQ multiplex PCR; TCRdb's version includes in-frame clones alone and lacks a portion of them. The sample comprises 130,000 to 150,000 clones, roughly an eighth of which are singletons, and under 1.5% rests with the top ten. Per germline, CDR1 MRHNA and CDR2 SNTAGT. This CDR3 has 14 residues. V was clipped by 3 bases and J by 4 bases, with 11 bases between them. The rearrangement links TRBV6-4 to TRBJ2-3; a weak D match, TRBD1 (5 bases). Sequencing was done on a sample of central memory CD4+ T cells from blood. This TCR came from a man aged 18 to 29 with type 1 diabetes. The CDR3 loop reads CASSELGAADTQYF. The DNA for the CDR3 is TGTGCCAGCAGTGAGTTAGGGGCCGCAGATACGCAGTATTTT.